This T cell receptor (beta chain) was identified during a study of T cells in Graves' hyperthyroidism and ophthalmopathy. This clonotype was found many times. What it binds is unknown. Amplification targeted TCR beta CDR3 regions from RNA transcripts. Primed by the HTBI set, a first-round RT-PCR was run on the TCR CDR3. Using its own MiXCR run on the multiplex PCR reads, TCRdb lists one record per CDR3 protein. The table has roughly 500,000 distinct CDR3 sequences, about 24% seen once. For ophthalmopathy patients, the Clinical Activity Score was at least 3 and the NOSPECS grade at least 4; duration was under 3 months. Those patients with uncontrolled infection, other autoimmune disease, pregnancy or lactation were excluded. The CDR3 extends over 18 amino acids. V trimming: 2 bases; J trimming: 7 bases; junction bases outside the gene matches: 16. Germline values: CDR1 KGHDR, CDR2 SFDVKD. Findings and limits, study-wide: Most thyroid clonotypes expanded above 0.001 appeared in blood too.

The sequenced sample consisted of blood. The origin of this receptor is a woman aged 25-40 years with Graves' ophthalmopathy. The rearrangement joins TRBV24-1 to TRBJ2-1; 7 nucleotides match TRBD2. As DNA, the CDR3 is TGTGCCACCAGTGATTGGGACTCGAAGGGAGGGAAGGGGAATGAGCAGTTCTTC. Its translation is CATSDWDSKGGKGNEQFF.